This TCR beta chain was observed in a study of T cell responses to AZD1222 COVID-19 vaccine listed by TCRdb under 2021. About the study as a whole: Because spike-specific TCR depth and breadth did not differ between the two schedules, AZD1222 recipients who got a second dose at roughly 4 weeks were pooled with those who got a second dose at roughly 12 weeks. A total of 233 trial participants underwent TCR sequencing, of whom 207 had received two doses of AZD1222 and about 26 had received two doses of the MenACWY control vaccine. Enrollment into the trials was organized by age into subgroups of 18-55, 56-69 and 70-plus years, and those subgroups contained about 160, 30 and 59 TCR-sequenced participants, respectively.

The CDR3 regions of human TCRbeta chains were subjected to immunosequencing. The source study handled its data this way. TCRs in the repertoires were matched against a reference library of SARS-CoV-2-specific TCRs that had been generated with the MIRA antigen-specificity platform. Breadth meant the fraction of unique TCRs that were SARS-CoV-2-associated, whereas depth meant the fraction of total T cells that were SARS-CoV-2-associated. Using the MIRA data, every spike-specific TCR was mapped to the spike region that the TCR reacted to and assigned to either a CD4 or a CD8 class. Log10-transformed breadth and depth values were compared by one-way ANOVA with Sidak's multiple comparisons tests. In TCRdb, the immuneACCESS table is reduced to in-frame sequences with V and J assigned. These tables do not hold every clone; where another copy was compared, an unresolved V gene accounts for under half, and the others remain unexplained. The DNA was the basis for D and trimming; V, J and clone size are from that table. Here the sample has roughly 150,000 clones; approximately 83% occur a single time. The top ten clonotypes cover more than 7% of the sample.

As for this clone: This receptor's antigen is unknown. The sample holds no much larger clone one base away, and base qualities are not on file.

Interpreted using the paper, the time point label stands for: baseline before first vaccination. The vaccinee samples were drawn from two UK trials, COV001 and COV002, one of which was a single-blind randomized controlled phase 2/3 trial testing AZD1222 (ChAdOx1 nCoV-19) in healthy adults. For TCRbeta chain sequencing, PBMC samples from trial participants were taken at day 0 and at day 28 after the second dose. From the cysteine up to the phenylalanine, the CDR3 has a length of 13 residues. Only the CDR3 region is kept as DNA, spanning 39 bases read in frame from base 1. Trimming costs V 5 bases and J 4 bases, and their ends lie 11 bases apart. From the germline V gene (reference sequence), CDR1 is SEHNR and CDR2 is FQNEAQ. Beyond this particular receptor, the publication reports: Because no day 14 peak-response samples were available, repertoires were characterized only after the peak T cell response. After two AZD1222 doses, spike-specific TCR breadth and depth were significantly higher than at day 0 and than in MenACWY recipients. Participants were mostly white British and included more females than males, and it was suggested by the authors that clonal diversity may have been underestimated. Reportedly, close to half of the unique spike-specific TCRs recognized epitopes lying outside the regions that are mutated in the B.1.351 and B.1.1.7 variants. Conclusions about previously exposed vaccinees are limited, since just a handful of AZD1222 recipients were seropositive for SARS-CoV-2 at baseline. The vaccine-associated CD4 TCRs covered the entire spike protein, and the dominant responses fell in regions 160-218 and 743-854. In the small 56-69-year group, the increase in depth fell short of significance, most likely because of low power.

The clonotype comes from an adult in good health. This chain joins TRBV7-9 to TRBJ1-2; D gene: possibly TRBD1, on 5 matching bases. Sequencing used peripheral blood, obtained on day 0 of AZD1222 vaccination. Read as DNA, the sequence is TGTGCCAGCAGCGCGGGACCGCTCTATGGCTACACCTTC. The translation is CASSAGPLYGYTF.